These 20 T cell receptor beta chains share one sample of origin, sequenced in a study of blood T cell repertoires in COVID-19. The protocol was immunoSEQ multiplex PCR, while the TCRdb copy is restricted to in-frame clones and leaves out a portion. The sample lists about 300,000 clones, less than 85% seen once, with 1.9% in the top ten. Material for sequencing was PBMCs or T cells enriched from blood (not recorded which). These receptors were obtained from a woman aged 25 to 39 who had been exposed to COVID-19.

The chain links TRBV7-3 to TRBJ1-1, with D unclear. CDR1 and CDR2 from the germline V gene are SGHTA and FQGTGA. Trimming stripped 4 bases from V and 2 bases from J, with 11 bases between. CDR3 length: 14 residues. The chain's CDR3 is CASSSGTANTEAFF. The CDR3 bases are TGTGCCAGCAGCTCCGGCACAGCAAACACTGAAGCTTTCTTT.

In its sample, this clone was seen once. The chain joins TRBV10-1 to TRBJ2-1, with D perhaps matching TRBD2 (6 bases). Trimming shortened V by 11 bases and J by 8 bases, and 31 bases separated the two germline ends. CDR3 length equals 17 residues. CDR1 is WNHNN and CDR2 is SYGVQD in the germline V gene (reference sequence). The CDR3 DNA follows: TGCGCCGCGGACGGAGGGGCTCCGGGTCCAATCGGCGATGAGCAGTTCTTC. This translates into CAADGGAPGPIGDEQFF.

Only one count was recorded for this clone. The chain combines TRBV10-3 with TRBJ2-3, with 10 bases that match TRBD2. Germline assignment: CDR1 ENHRY and CDR2 SYGVKD. The CDR3 spans 16 residues. J gave up 4 bases and V 5 bases, and 9 bases lay outside the gene matches. The CDR3 here is CAISSPEREGPDTQYF. The CDR3 DNA sequence: TGTGCCATCAGTTCCCCCGAGCGGGAGGGCCCAGATACGCAGTATTTT.

The gene calls are TRBV6-5 and TRBJ1-6; D might be TRBD1 (6 bases). This CDR3 has 14 amino acids. Germline V lookup: CDR1 MNHEY, CDR2 SVGAGI. Trimming took off 4 bases at V and 9 bases at J, with 13 bases between the two ends. CDR3 coding DNA: TGTGCCAGCAGTTCTGGTATCAGGGGTTCACCCCTCCACTTT. This encodes CASSSGIRGSPLHF.

CDR3 residues: CASSPPADNEQFF. As DNA, the CDR3 is TGTGCCAGCAGTCCGCCTGCGGACAATGAGCAGTTCTTC. The gene calls are TRBV28 and TRBJ2-1; D is undetermined. V gave up 5 bases and J gave up 5 bases, with 10 bases separating them. Germline V gene lookup returns CDR1 MDHEN and CDR2 SYDVKM. The CDR3 spans 13 residues.

The J gene is TRBJ2-2, the V gene TRBV19, with D possibly being TRBD1 (6 bases). The CDR3 consists of 16 residues. Deletions cut 7 bases from V and 2 bases from J, with 17 bases between. Germline assignment: CDR1 LNHDA and CDR2 SQIVND (reference sequence). CDR3 protein: CASTQGWRPNTGELFF. CDR3 nucleotides: TGTGCCAGTACCCAGGGGTGGCGGCCAAACACCGGGGAGCTGTTTTTT.

V usage is TRBV30 and J usage is TRBJ1-3, with D possibly being TRBD1 (6 bases). Germline-derived CDR1 and CDR2 are GTSNPN and SVGIG (reference sequence). The V and J ends lost 3 bases and 1 base respectively, with 7 bases between them. The CDR3 sequence is 13 residues long. CDR3 nucleotides: TGTGCCTGGAGGGGACAATCTGGAAACACCATATATTTT. It specifies CAWRGQSGNTIYF.

The rearrangement joins TRBV30 to TRBJ1-5; the match to TRBD1 covers 7 bases. Germline V lookup: CDR1 GTSNPN, CDR2 SVGIG (reference sequence). Germline trimming cut 0 bases from V and 7 bases from J; bases unmatched to any gene: 9. The CDR3 sequence is 15 residues long. The CDR3 protein is CAWSVEQGKNQPQHF. The CDR3 bases are TGTGCCTGGAGTGTAGAACAGGGGAAAAACCAGCCCCAGCATTTT. Variable domain in full (rest from reference TRBV30 and TRBJ1-5): SQTIHQWPATLVQPVGSPLSLECTVEGTSNPNLYWYRQAAGRGLQLLFYSVGIGQISSEVPQNLSASRPQDRQFILSSKKLLLSDSGFYLCAWSVEQGKNQPQHFGDGTRLSIL.

The V and J genes are TRBV2 and TRBJ1-1; 7 nucleotides align to TRBD1. V lost 3 bases, J lost 1 base, and 2 bases stayed unmatched. Germline CDR1 SNHLY, CDR2 FYNNEI. The CDR3 is 14 amino acids. The CDR3 protein is CASSDAGGNTEAFF. The CDR3 bases are TGTGCCAGCAGTGATGCAGGGGGGAACACTGAAGCTTTCTTT.

The chain couples TRBV5-5 to TRBJ1-2; weak D call: TRBD1 (6 bases). The V gene's germline CDR1 is SGHKS and CDR2 YYEKEE (reference sequence). Between the trimmed V and J ends, which lost 2 bases and 8 bases, there was a span of 16 bases. This CDR3 contains 14 residues. CDR3 protein: CASSFFQGHRGYTF. The CDR3 DNA is TGTGCCAGCAGCTTTTTCCAGGGACATCGGGGCTACACCTTC.

The chain employs TRBV7-8 and TRBJ2-7; 9 nucleotides agree with TRBD2. The CDR3 has 16 residues. Germline-derived CDR1 and CDR2 are SGHVS and FQNEAQ. With V trimmed by 4 bases and J by 6 bases, 13 bases remained unmatched. The CDR3 sequence: CASSYTPGTSSLEQYF. The CDR3 nucleotides are TGTGCCAGCAGCTACACACCCGGGACTAGCTCCCTCGAGCAGTACTTC.

This chain connects TRBV10-1 to TRBJ1-2, with a weak D call TRBD1 (5 bases). The ends were cut back, 6 bases at V and 8 bases at J, with 13 bases in the middle. The CDR3 spans 12 residues. Germline CDR1 reads WNHNN; CDR2 reads SYGVQD (reference sequence). CDR3 DNA: TGCGCCAGCAGCTTTGGAGGGGCGGGCTACACCTTC. Translating it yields CASSFGGAGYTF.

The V gene is TRBV7-2, the J gene TRBJ2-1, with TRBD2 matching 11 bases. Trimming took 5 bases from V and 2 from J; bases not matched to a gene: 5. The CDR3 has 16 amino acids. Germline V gene sequence: CDR1 SGHTA, CDR2 FQGNSA. This CDR3 reads CASSVSGGVAYNEQFF. Here the CDR3 DNA reads TGTGCCAGCAGCGTTAGCGGGGGGGTTGCCTACAATGAGCAGTTCTTC. The entire variable domain, with the rest obtained from reference TRBV7-2 and TRBJ2-1, is as follows: GAGVSQSPSNKVTEKGKDVELRCDPISGHTALYWYRQSLGQGLEFLIYFQGNSAPDKSGLPSDRFSAERTGGSVSTLTIQRTQQEDSAVYLCASSVSGGVAYNEQFFGPGTRLTVL.

J is TRBJ2-3 and V is TRBV9; tentative D call: TRBD2 (5 bases). The CDR3 loop spans 15 amino acids. Germline CDR1 reads SGDLS; CDR2 reads YYNGEE. V gave up 0 bases and J gave up 1 base, with 9 bases separating them. The CDR3 protein is CASSVGSGRTDTQYF. CDR3 in DNA: TGTGCCAGCAGCGTAGGGAGCGGACGCACAGATACGCAGTATTTT. The whole variable domain, filled in from reference TRBV9 and TRBJ2-3, reads DSGVTQTPKHLITATGQRVTLRCSPRSGDLSVYWYQQSLDQGLQFLIQYYNGEERAKGNILERFSAQQFPDLHSELNLSSLELGDSALYFCASSVGSGRTDTQYFGPGTRLTVL.

The J gene is TRBJ2-3, the V gene TRBV14; TRBD2 aligns across 14 bases. CDR1 and CDR2 from the germline V gene are SGHDN and FVKESK. V shed 6 bases and J 1 base; nucleotides not matched to a gene: 3. CDR3 size: 16 residues. The CDR3 nucleotides are TGTGCCAGCAGGATGGGACTAGCGGGAGGCACAGATACGCAGTATTTT. This encodes CASRMGLAGGTDTQYF.

This clone was observed once. The genes are TRBV10-3 and TRBJ2-1, with D possibly being TRBD2 (7 bases). Trimming shortened V by 0 bases and J by 3 bases, and 12 bases separated the two germline ends. CDR3 size: 16 residues. The germline V gene encodes CDR1 ENHRY and CDR2 SYGVKD. The CDR3 nucleotides are TGTGCCATCAGTGAGTCGGGAGGGGGGGACTACAATGAGCAGTTCTTC. Translating it yields CAISESGGGDYNEQFF.

V and J are TRBV27 and TRBJ2-5, with a weak D call TRBD1 (6 bases). CDR1 is MNHEY, CDR2 SMNVEV, per germline (reference sequence). The CDR3 consists of 15 residues. V was shortened by 3 bases and J by 2 bases, with 13 bases between the two germline ends. This CDR3 reads CASSFSRQAQETQYF. The CDR3 DNA reads as TGTGCCAGCAGTTTCTCCCGACAGGCGCAAGAGACCCAGTACTTC.

The rearrangement uses TRBV19 and TRBJ2-1; TRBD2 matches 9 bases. V dropped 7 bases and J dropped 5; count of bases not matched to a gene: 6. CDR1 LNHDA and CDR2 SQIVND come from the germline V gene (reference sequence). CDR3 length equals 14 residues. The DNA for the CDR3 is TGTGCCAGTACCCGCGGGGGGGCAAACAATGAGCAGTTCTTC. This gives the protein CASTRGGANNEQFF.

The chain couples TRBV6-4 to TRBJ2-3; a weak D match, TRBD2 (6 bases). The CDR3 is 15 residues long. Trimming removed 3 bases at V and 2 bases at J, with 12 bases between. From germline, CDR1 is MRHNA and CDR2 SNTAGT. The CDR3: CASSEGRLVTDTQYF. The CDR3 DNA sequence: TGTGCCAGCAGTGAAGGTCGACTAGTCACAGATACGCAGTATTTT.

This chain joins TRBV4-1 and TRBJ2-3, with 11 positions matching TRBD2. Germline V gene data show CDR1 as MGHRA and CDR2 as YSYEKL. Trimming at V came to 0 bases and at J to 8 bases, leaving 10 bases not matched to a gene. The CDR3 runs 17 residues. The DNA of the CDR3 is TGCGCCAGCAGCCAAGATTTAGCGGGAGGGGGAGGACGTACGCAGTATTTT. Translating it yields CASSQDLAGGGGRTQYF.